Listed here are 2 T cell receptor beta chains from one sample, sequenced in a study of T cells in narcolepsy. Generated by immunoSEQ multiplex PCR, the TCRdb table keeps only in-frame clones and is missing some. The sample includes about 27,000 clones, roughly 86% seen only once; the top ten take 0.95% to 1.3%. Sequenced sample: CD45RA- memory CD4+ T cells from PBMCs. Receptor source: a human donor with narcolepsy.

The chain combines TRBV5-5 with TRBJ1-4; TRBD1 is a possible D gene (5 bases). CDR3 length equals 15 residues. Germline CDR1 is SGHKS and CDR2 is YYEKEE (reference sequence). V lost 2 bases, J lost 7 bases, and 15 bases lay in between. The CDR3 region is CASSLLGGDLEKLFF. CDR3 in DNA: TGTGCCAGCAGCTTACTAGGAGGGGACCTTGAAAAACTGTTTTTT.

This chain joins TRBV9 and TRBJ2-5; 13 nucleotides line up with TRBD2. The V segment lost 3 bases and the J segment 5 bases; nucleotides outside the gene matches: 7. The CDR3 runs 16 residues. CDR1 SGDLS and CDR2 YYNGEE come from the germline V gene. CDR3 sequence (DNA): TGTGCCAGCAGCGCAACTAGCGGGGGGGCTGGTGAGACCCAGTACTTC. Residues: CASSATSGGAGETQYF.